This TCR beta chain was captured in a study of cytomegalovirus exposure and HLA in healthy donors. The repertoire was sequenced with immunoSEQ multiplex PCR; TCRdb's copy has only in-frame clones and lacks some. The sample consists of around 190,000 clones, more than 75% of them appearing once. Input material: PBMCs. This clonotype was sampled from a man aged 30 to 39 in good health and CMV-seropositive.

DNA for the CDR3: TGTGCCAGCAGCGTAGGAAGCGGGAGAGCAGATACGCAGTATTTT. Protein: CASSVGSGRADTQYF. The genes are TRBV9 and TRBJ2-3, with 8 bases that match TRBD2. CDR1 and CDR2 from the germline V gene are SGDLS and YYNGEE. Trimming at V came to 0 bases and at J to 4 bases, leaving 4 bases not matched to a gene. The CDR3 consists of 15 residues.